The present TCR beta chain was sequenced within a study of cytomegalovirus exposure and HLA in healthy donors (dated by TCRdb to about 2017). About the study as a whole: According to an earlier analysis of 450 to 650 of the donors, about 179 million T cells yielded 117 million unique TCR beta sequences and 276 Gb of sequence data. An early release covering 550 to 700 HLA-typed donors comprised about 300 gigabases of sequencing data and 65 million to 100 million unique TCR sequences. The genetic ancestry cluster associated with self-reported Caucasian donors included 70% to 85% of the 300 to 450 genotyped donors. The aim of the study was to test whether cataloging public T cell receptors could identify signatures of past pathogen exposure. Using immunosequencing, the study profiled T cell repertoires from about 610 subjects and related those repertoires to cytomegalovirus serostatus. A separate validation cohort of 100 to 150 different subjects was used in addition to the roughly 720-subject first cohort. The study combined high-throughput TCR immunosequencing, statistical association of individual TCRs with disease status, and machine learning to predict cytomegalovirus infection status. In a later analysis, previously published TCR beta repertoires from several hundred donors were re-analyzed and high-resolution HLA genotyping was added so that TCR occurrence patterns could be studied. Rather than using new phenotypic data, the later analysis identified candidate immune exposures from TCR beta sequences and from how often those sequences occurred across donors. To decide whether each TCR beta V gene segment behaved as functional or pseudogenic, an earlier analysis of some 540 of the donors relied on high-throughput TCR beta sequencing. Donor age, sex, ethnicity and CMV serostatus were compiled alongside the repertoire data. Genome-wide SNP genotypes for about three fifths of the 666 donors were used in a later genetic analysis, which treated that subset as a discovery cohort. All discovery cohort repertoires had been generated using a single sequencing platform. HLA typing covered class I and class II loci at four-digit resolution. The number of typed donors differed by locus: roughly 629-630 for A, B, C, DRB1 and DQB1; approximately 520 for DQA1; roughly 600 for DPA1; and approximately 450 for DPB1. Because of strong linkage in the cohort, a few DR-DQ haplotypes were treated as single units for association and clustering. Among approximately 370 genotyped donors of the cohort, an average of approximately 240,000 unique TCR beta nucleotide sequences was sequenced per donor, of which about 19% were non-productive. Overall study results and their limits: Correlated functional status among segregating V segments might be attributable to linkage disequilibrium, but an unknown experimental factor could not be ruled out. Compared with the roughly 600-donor mean, donors in an Asian-associated ancestry cluster had fewer N-insertions in productive TCRs, according to a later genetic analysis. The only immune exposure information available for the cohort was CMV serostatus. A later analysis found that TCR association rates varied across HLA loci, with DRB1 alleles showing the most associated TCRs and HLA-C alleles the fewest. Most TCR sequences were observed very rarely across donors, whereas some public TCRs were present in many individuals. Cytomegalovirus status was reported to be diagnosed by the classifier with high specificity and sensitivity in both the original and validation cohorts. The study listed approximately 150 TCR beta chains as associated with cytomegalovirus. Only TCR beta chains were sequenced in this cohort, and the absence of alpha or paired-chain data limited detectable features. At a false discovery rate of 0.05, a later analysis linked around 17,000 TCR beta sequences to specific HLA alleles. Several of the top co-occurrence clusters appeared to be linked to parvovirus B19, influenza, CMV and Epstein-Barr virus, according to a later analysis. Sequencing depth was assumed to be roughly uniform across donors in the presence/absence analyses, though that assumption may not hold. When HLA alleles, especially DR and DQ, strongly co-occurred, TCR associations were difficult to assign to individual alleles. A further reported finding was that TCR beta sequences accurately predicted the HLA-A and HLA-B alleles for most subjects in the first cohort. A few of the identified cytomegalovirus-associated TCR beta chains were confirmed in vitro to be specific for cytomegalovirus antigens. In a later analysis, most CMV-associated TCR beta chains were found to appear HLA-restricted, with HLA associations seemingly driven largely by CMV exposure. The earlier analysis of a few hundred of the donors excluded some 15 rarely observed V segments, including chromosome 9 orphons, because counts were too low. The authors suggested that the approach could potentially be generalized to other disease states and immunological phenotypes. Compared with equally common non-associated chains, HLA-associated TCR beta chains in a later analysis were more clonally expanded and had lower generation probabilities. The 87-base-pair reads could not distinguish some IMGT-functional V segments, including TRBV6-2 and TRBV6-3, so those segments were excluded. A cluster of highly shared sequence variants was judged likely to be a technical artifact of the sequencing pipeline. V-gene and J-gene trimming of TCR beta chains was associated with a missense DCLRE1C variant in a later genetic analysis, and the association was replicated in an independent cohort. In an earlier analysis of approximately 600 of the donors, most TCR beta V segments were observed in productive rearrangements about 87% or about 30% of the time, broadly matching IMGT annotations. Because HLA typing was missing for some donors at each locus, association tests included only the typed subset.

Sequences SGHDT (CDR1) and YYEEEE (CDR2) are obtained from the germline V gene. Reading from cysteine to phenylalanine, the CDR3 counts 15 amino acids. The sequence is cut down to CDR3 DNA, 45 bases in frame from base 1. At the junction V is shortened by 6 bases and J by 1 base, with 16 bases in between. With regard to this clone: The antigen it binds to is not known. Nothing much larger sits one base from this clone, and base qualities are not available.

In total, roughly 670 healthy bone marrow donors made up the cohort. All cohort members were sampled while nominally healthy, although unrecorded immune exposures were likely present. The donor tested CMV seronegative and was one of the 352 seronegative cohort members. Every donor gave a peripheral blood sample, and the peripheral blood mononuclear cells from that sample were used for TCR beta sequencing. The Qiagen DNeasy Blood Extraction Kit was used to extract genomic DNA from the blood cell samples. Libraries were prepared through the immunoSEQ multiplex PCR assay. For the multiplex PCR, a mixture combining 60 forward primers for TCR Vbeta segments and 13 reverse primers for TCR Jbeta segments was used. Amplification of the CDR3 region of rearranged TCR beta genes was performed with a multiplex PCR assay on genomic DNA. Amplified TCR beta libraries were sequenced as 87-base-pair reads on the Illumina HiSeq System. For the original study's pipeline: In a later analysis, 77 million or so unique TCR beta chains were counted across the 500 to 850 repertoires, and around 10 million of these chains were shared by at least two donors. A nearest-neighbor algorithm error-corrected the raw reads and collapsed the reads into unique sequences, merging closely related sequences to remove PCR and sequencing errors. Alignment of CDR3 sequences to IMGT reference sequences was used to assign V, D and J gene segments. For a sequence to be retained, a match of at least six nucleotides was required to both a V gene segment and a J gene segment. A rearrangement counted as productive if the CDR3 had no stop codons and remained in frame with V and J, and every other rearrangement counted as non-productive. Following IMGT convention, CDR3 was defined as the stretch from the second conserved V-encoded cysteine to the conserved J-encoded phenylalanine. Sequences without an unambiguous match to a single V gene segment were excluded from the earlier analysis of about 630 of the donors. In an earlier analysis of approximately 560 of the donors, a V segment was called functional when productive rearrangements were above 56.7%, and segregating when the standard deviation between donors exceeded 5%. A statistical classification framework was built to diagnose cytomegalovirus status from the catalog of TCR beta chain sequences. V and J gene assignment, in a later analysis, came from comparing TCR nucleotide sequences with IMGT/GENE-DB human TR gene sequences. Using the TCRdist pipeline, a later analysis assigned CDR3 sequences along with most-parsimonious VDJ recombination scenarios. In a later analysis, each TCR beta chain was defined by its CDR3 amino acid sequence together with its V-gene family, and reads without a unique V-gene family were excluded. In a later analysis, 450 to 600 highly shared, low-generation-probability nucleotide sequences were removed to address suspected cross-contamination and a sequencing artifact. A later analysis calculated a clonal expansion index for each public chain from normalized within-repertoire ranks of inferred template counts. In a later analysis, generation probabilities were computed with a VDJ recombination model fitted to out-of-frame rearrangements, and the resulting probabilities were checked against IGoR. In a later analysis, TCR-TCR, TCR-HLA and TCR-CMV co-occurrence was scored with hypergeometric tests, and a repertoire-size bias correction was applied to TCR pairs. False discovery rates were estimated in a later analysis by permuting HLA or CMV assignments 20 times. In a later analysis, co-occurring TCRs were grouped using DBSCAN, with TCRdist sequence similarity added in when clustering inside HLA-allele-positive subsets. Repertoires with fewer than 30,000 or more than 120,000 public chains, plus five repertoires with anomalous nucleotide sharing, were excluded from co-occurrence clustering. TCRdb's version of the immuneACCESS table is confined to in-frame rearrangements and falls short of the full clone set. An unresolved V gene accounts for under half of the shortfall where checked; the remainder is of unknown origin. V and J calls plus clone size are reproduced from that table; the DNA served to infer D and trimming. For this sample there are roughly 150,000 clones; about 75% appear just once. 1.7% of the sample comes from the top ten.

The sequencing sample was made of PBMCs. Recombination linked TRBV5-6 to TRBJ1-1, with no reliable assignment of the D segment. This sequence was found in a woman aged 25 to 39 in good health and CMV-seronegative. The base sequence is TGTGCCAGCAAAGAGAGGTTTAGGAGGAACACTGAAGCTTTCTTT. Translated, it reads CASKERFRRNTEAFF.